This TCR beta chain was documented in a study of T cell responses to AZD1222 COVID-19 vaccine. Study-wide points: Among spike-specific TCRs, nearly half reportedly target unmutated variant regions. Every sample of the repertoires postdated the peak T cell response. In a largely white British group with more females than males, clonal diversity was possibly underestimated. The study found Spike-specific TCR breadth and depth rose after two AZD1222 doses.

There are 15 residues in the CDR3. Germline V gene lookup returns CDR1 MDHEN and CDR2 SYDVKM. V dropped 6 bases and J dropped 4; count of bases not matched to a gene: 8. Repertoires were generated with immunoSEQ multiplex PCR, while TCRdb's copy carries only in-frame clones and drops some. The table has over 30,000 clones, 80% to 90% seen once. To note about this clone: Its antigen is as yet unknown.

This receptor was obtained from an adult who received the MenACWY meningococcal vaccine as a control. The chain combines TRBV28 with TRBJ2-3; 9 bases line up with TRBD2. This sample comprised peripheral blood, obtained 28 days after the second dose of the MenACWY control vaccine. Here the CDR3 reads CASRYSGSGPDTQYF. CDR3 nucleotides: TGTGCCAGCAGATATAGCGGGAGTGGGCCAGATACGCAGTATTTT.